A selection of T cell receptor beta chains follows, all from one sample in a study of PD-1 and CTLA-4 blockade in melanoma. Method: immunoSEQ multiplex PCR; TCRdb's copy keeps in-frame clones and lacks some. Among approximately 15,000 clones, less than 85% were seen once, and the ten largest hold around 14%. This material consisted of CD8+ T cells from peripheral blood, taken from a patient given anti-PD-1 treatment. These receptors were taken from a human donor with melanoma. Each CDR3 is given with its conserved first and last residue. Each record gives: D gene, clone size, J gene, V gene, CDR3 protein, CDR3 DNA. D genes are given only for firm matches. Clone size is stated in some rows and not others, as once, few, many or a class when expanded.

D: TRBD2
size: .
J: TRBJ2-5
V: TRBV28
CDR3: CASSPIGGREGPQETQYF
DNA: TGTGCCAGCAGTCCAATCGGTGGGCGGGAGGGCCCCCAAGAGACCCAGTACTTC

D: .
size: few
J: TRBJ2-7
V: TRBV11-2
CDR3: CASSLGRDIYAYEQYF
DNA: TGTGCCAGCAGCTTGGGTCGGGACATCTATGCCTACGAGCAGTACTTC

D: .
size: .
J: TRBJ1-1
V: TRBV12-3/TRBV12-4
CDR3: CASSWAGEAFF
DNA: TGTGCCAGCAGTTGGGCAGGGGAGGCTTTCTTT

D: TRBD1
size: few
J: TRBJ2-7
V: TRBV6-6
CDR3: CASSSRDRLYEQYF
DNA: TGTGCCAGCAGTTCCCGGGACAGGCTCTACGAGCAGTACTTC

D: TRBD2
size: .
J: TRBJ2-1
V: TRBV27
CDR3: CASSLTSGSSYNEQFF
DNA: TGTGCCAGCAGTTTGACTAGCGGGAGCTCCTACAATGAGCAGTTCTTC

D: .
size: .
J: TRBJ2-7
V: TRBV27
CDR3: CASSLSPGTLAYEQYF
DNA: TGTGCCAGCAGTTTATCACCGGGGACCCTCGCCTACGAGCAGTACTTC

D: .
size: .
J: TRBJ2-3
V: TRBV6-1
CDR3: CASSERRVSPDTQYF
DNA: TGTGCCAGCAGTGAAAGGAGGGTAAGCCCAGATACGCAGTATTTT

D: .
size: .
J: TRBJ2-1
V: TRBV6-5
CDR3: CASSYGQSGSNEQFF
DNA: TGTGCCAGCAGTTACGGACAGTCGGGATCTAATGAGCAGTTCTTC

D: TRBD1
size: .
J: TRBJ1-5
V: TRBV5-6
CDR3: CASSSDRGNQPQHF
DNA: TGTGCCAGCAGCTCCGACAGGGGCAATCAGCCCCAGCATTTT

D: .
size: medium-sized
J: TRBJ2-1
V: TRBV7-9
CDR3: CASSSSIYNEQFF
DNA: TGTGCCAGCAGCTCCTCCATTTACAATGAGCAGTTCTTC

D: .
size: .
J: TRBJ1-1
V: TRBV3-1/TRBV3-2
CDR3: CASSQDLGQVEAFF
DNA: TGTGCCAGCAGCCAAGATTTAGGTCAGGTTGAAGCTTTCTTT

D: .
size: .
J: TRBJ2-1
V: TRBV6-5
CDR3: CASSYSYREQFF
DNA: TGTGCCAGCAGTTATTCCTACCGTGAGCAGTTCTTC

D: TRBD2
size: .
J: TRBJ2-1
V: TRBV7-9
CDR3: CASSPVSGRGNEQFF
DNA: TGTGCCAGCAGTCCGGTGAGCGGGAGAGGGAATGAGCAGTTCTTC

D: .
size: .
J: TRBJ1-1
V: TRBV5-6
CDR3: CASSLPGGIMNTEAFF
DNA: TGTGCCAGCAGCTTGCCCGGGGGGATAATGAACACTGAAGCTTTCTTT

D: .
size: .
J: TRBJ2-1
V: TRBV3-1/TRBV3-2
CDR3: CASSSTMSSYNEQFF
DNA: TGTGCCAGCAGTTCTACCATGAGCTCCTACAATGAGCAGTTCTTC

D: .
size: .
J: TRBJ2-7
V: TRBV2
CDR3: CASGGPGAVSLYEQYF
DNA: TGTGCCAGCGGGGGGCCAGGGGCCGTTTCCCTCTACGAGCAGTACTTC

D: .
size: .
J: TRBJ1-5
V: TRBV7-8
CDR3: CASSFMGSGQPQHF
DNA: TGTGCCAGCAGCTTTATGGGGTCGGGTCAGCCCCAGCATTTT

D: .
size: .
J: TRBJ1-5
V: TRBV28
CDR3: CASNWQPQHF
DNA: TGTGCCAGCAATTGGCAGCCCCAGCATTTT

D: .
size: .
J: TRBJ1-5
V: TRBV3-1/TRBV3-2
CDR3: CASSRGHRNQPQHF
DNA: TGTGCCAGCAGCCGGGGACACCGCAATCAGCCCCAGCATTTT

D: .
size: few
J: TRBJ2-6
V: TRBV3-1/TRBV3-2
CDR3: CASSPTPVGQGAGANVLTF
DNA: TGTGCCAGCAGCCCGACCCCCGTGGGGCAGGGTGCTGGGGCCAACGTCCTGACTTTC